This section outlines one T cell receptor (beta chain) sequence together with its context. The CDR3 consists of 14 residues. The germline CDR1 and CDR2 sequences are SGHNT and YYREEE (reference sequence). V lost 4 bases to trimming and J lost 6 bases, with 17 bases between them. These data come from a study of blood T cell repertoires in COVID-19. TCRdb's copy holds only in-frame clones and misses some; the assay was immunoSEQ multiplex PCR. Of under 300,000 clones listed, around four fifths were seen once; the top ten hold around 16%. Sample: PBMCs or T cells enriched from blood (not recorded which). This clonotype originated in a man aged 40-49 years who had recovered from COVID-19. The chain uses TRBV5-4 and TRBJ2-7; TRBD2 is a possible D gene (6 bases). As DNA, the CDR3 is TGTGCCAGCAGCGGGAGGTCGGGGGTCGGCGAGCAGTACTTC. It translates to CASSGRSGVGEQYF.